This T cell receptor (beta chain) was identified during a study of Ad26.COV2.S vaccination and SARS-CoV-2 variants. Study at large: Among those in the COV1001 Ad26.COV2.S trial arm was the donor. Intramuscular Ad26.COV2.S at 5x10^10 or 1x10^11 viral particles.

General study results and limits: Researchers cautioned that TCR breadth and depth analyses may have underestimated total T cell responses.

Note on this clone: Its target is not known.

Treatment in this sample: about 20 received Ad26.COV2.S at low or high dose, single or two shots; 5 received placebo; per-sample allocation not given. Sampling happened 63 days after the first vaccine or placebo injection. Germline trimming cut 3 bases from V and 0 bases from J; bases unmatched to any gene: 13. From germline, CDR1 is SSHAT and CDR2 FNYEAQ (reference sequence). This CDR3 is built from 19 residues. Generated by immunoSEQ multiplex PCR, the TCRdb table keeps only in-frame clones and is missing some. The repertoire includes fewer than 400,000 clones, roughly 88% of them detected once, and about 5.4% sits in the top ten.

This material consisted of peripheral blood, taken in a trial of Ad26.COV2.S vaccine versus placebo. The clonotype comes from a person aged 18-60 years who received the Ad26.COV2.S COVID-19 vaccine or a placebo. The chain joins TRBV7-7 to TRBJ1-5; 8 bases fit TRBD1. This chain's CDR3 is CASSFPPGQDDYSNQPQHF. CDR3 DNA sequence: TGTGCCAGCAGCTTCCCCCCGGGACAGGACGATTATAGCAATCAGCCCCAGCATTTT. Based on the CDR3 plus reference TRBV7-7 and TRBJ1-5, the full variable domain is GAGVSQSPRYKVTKRGQDVTLRCDPISSHATLYWYQQALGQGPEFLTYFNYEAQPDKSGLPSDRFSAERPEGSISTLTIQRTEQRDSAMYRCASSFPPGQDDYSNQPQHFGDGTRLSIL.